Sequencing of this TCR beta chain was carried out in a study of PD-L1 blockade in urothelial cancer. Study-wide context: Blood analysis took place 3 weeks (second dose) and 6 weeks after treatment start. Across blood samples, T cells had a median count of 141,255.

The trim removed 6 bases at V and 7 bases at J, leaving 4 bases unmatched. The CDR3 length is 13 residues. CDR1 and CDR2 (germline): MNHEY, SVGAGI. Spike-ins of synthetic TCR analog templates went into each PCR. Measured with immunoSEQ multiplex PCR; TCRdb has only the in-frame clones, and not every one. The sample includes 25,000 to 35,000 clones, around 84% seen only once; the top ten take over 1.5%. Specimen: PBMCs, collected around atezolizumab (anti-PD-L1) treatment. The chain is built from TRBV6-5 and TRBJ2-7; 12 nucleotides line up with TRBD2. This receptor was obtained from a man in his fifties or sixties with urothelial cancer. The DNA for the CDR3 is TGTGCCAGCAGCGGGACTAGCGGGTATGAGCAGTACTTC. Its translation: CASSGTSGYEQYF.